This record covers a single TCR beta chain. This CDR3 has 17 residues. After removal of 3 bases from V and 0 bases from J, the junction contained 3 bases not matched to a gene. CDR1 SGHDN and CDR2 FVKESK come from the germline V gene. Using genomic DNA as the template, TCR beta VDJ and CDR3 profiling was carried out. TCRdb ran MiXCR on the reads and lists one entry per CDR3 protein. The sample has about 180,000 distinct CDR3 sequences, about 47% seen once. These data are taken from a study of CD8+CD57+ T cells in acquired aplastic anemia. Material: sorted CD4+, CD8+, or CD8+CD57+ T cells (not recorded which) from PBMCs. The V and J genes are TRBV14 and TRBJ2-6, with 9 bases that match TRBD1. The receptor comes from a human donor in good health. CDR3: CASSQTGGLSGANVLTF. The CDR3 coding sequence is TGTGCCAGCAGCCAGACAGGGGGGCTCTCTGGGGCCAACGTCCTGACTTTC. The full variable domain, with the rest looked up from reference TRBV14 and TRBJ2-6, is EAGVTQFPSHSVIEKGQTVTLRCDPISGHDNLYWYRRVMGKEIKFLLHFVKESKQDESGMPNNRFLAERTGGTYSTLKVQPAELEDSGVYFCASSQTGGLSGANVLTFGAGSRLTVL.